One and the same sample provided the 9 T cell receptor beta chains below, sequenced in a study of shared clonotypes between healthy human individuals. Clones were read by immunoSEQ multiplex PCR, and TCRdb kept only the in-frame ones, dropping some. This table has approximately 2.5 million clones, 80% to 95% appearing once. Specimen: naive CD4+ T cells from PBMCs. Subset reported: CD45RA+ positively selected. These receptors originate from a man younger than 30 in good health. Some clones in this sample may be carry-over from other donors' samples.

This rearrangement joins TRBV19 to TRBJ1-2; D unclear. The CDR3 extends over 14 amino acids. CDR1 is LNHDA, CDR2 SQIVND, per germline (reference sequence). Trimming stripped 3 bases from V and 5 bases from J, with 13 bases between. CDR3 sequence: CASSIPWAAYGYTF. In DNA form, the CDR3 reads TGTGCCAGTAGTATCCCCTGGGCGGCATATGGCTACACCTTC.

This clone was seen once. The CDR3, as DNA: TGTGCCAGCAGCGTTCTAGCGGGAAACTATGAGCAGTTCTTC. Translating gives CASSVLAGNYEQFF. The V gene is TRBV9, the J gene TRBJ2-1; 9 positions agree with TRBD2. The V segment lost 2 bases and the J segment 8 bases; nucleotides outside the gene matches: 5. This CDR3 has 14 residues. CDR1 and CDR2 from the germline V gene are SGDLS and YYNGEE.

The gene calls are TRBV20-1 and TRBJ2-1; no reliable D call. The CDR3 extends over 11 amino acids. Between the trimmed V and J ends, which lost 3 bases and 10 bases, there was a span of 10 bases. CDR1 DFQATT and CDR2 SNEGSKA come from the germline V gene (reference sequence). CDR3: CSARVPGEQFF. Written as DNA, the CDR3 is TGCAGTGCTAGGGTCCCAGGAGAGCAGTTCTTC.

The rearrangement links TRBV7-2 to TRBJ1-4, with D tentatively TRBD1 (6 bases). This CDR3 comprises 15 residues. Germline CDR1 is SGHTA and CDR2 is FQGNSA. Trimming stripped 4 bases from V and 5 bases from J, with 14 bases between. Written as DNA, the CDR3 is TGTGCCAGCAGCTCGCAACAGGGCCGAAATGAAAAACTGTTTTTT. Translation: CASSSQQGRNEKLFF.

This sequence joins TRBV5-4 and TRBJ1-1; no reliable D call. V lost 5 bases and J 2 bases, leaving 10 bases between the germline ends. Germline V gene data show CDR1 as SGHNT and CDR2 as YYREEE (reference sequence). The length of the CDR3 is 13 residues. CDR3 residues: CASRVAVNTEAFF. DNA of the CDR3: TGTGCCAGCAGGGTGGCGGTAAACACTGAAGCTTTCTTT.

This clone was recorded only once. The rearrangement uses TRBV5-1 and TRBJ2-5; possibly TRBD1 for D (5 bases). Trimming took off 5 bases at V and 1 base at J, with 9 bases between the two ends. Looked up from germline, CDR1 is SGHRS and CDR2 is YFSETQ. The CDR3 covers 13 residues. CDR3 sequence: CASRQDPQETQYF. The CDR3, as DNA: TGCGCCAGCAGACAGGATCCCCAAGAGACCCAGTACTTC. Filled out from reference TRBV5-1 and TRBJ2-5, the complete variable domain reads KAGVTQTPRYLIKTRGQQVTLSCSPISGHRSVSWYQQTPGQGLQFLFEYFSETQRNKGNFPGRFSGRQFSNSRSEMNVSTLELGDSALYLCASRQDPQETQYFGPGTRLLVL.

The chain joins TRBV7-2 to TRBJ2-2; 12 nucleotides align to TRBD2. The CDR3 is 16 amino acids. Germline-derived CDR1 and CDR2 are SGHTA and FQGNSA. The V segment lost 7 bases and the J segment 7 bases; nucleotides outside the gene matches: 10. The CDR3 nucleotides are TGTGCCAGCACCCTAGCGGGAGGGTATTCCGTCGGGGAGCTGTTTTTT. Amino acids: CASTLAGGYSVGELFF. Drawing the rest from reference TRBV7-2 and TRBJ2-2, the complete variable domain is GAGVSQSPSNKVTEKGKDVELRCDPISGHTALYWYRQSLGQGLEFLIYFQGNSAPDKSGLPSDRFSAERTGGSVSTLTIQRTQQEDSAVYLCASTLAGGYSVGELFFGEGSRLTVL.

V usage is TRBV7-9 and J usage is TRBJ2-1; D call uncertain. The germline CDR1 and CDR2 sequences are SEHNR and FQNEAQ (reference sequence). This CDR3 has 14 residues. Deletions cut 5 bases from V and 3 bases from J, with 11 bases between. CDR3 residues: CASSLLENYNEQFF. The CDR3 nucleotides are TGTGCCAGCAGCCTACTTGAGAACTACAATGAGCAGTTCTTC. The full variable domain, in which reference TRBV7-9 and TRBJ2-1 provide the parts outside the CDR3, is DTGVSQNPRHKITKRGQNVTFRCDPISEHNRLYWYRQTLGQGPEFLTYFQNEAQLEKSRLLSDRFSAERPKGSFSTLEIQRTEQGDSAMYLCASSLLENYNEQFFGPGTRLTVL.

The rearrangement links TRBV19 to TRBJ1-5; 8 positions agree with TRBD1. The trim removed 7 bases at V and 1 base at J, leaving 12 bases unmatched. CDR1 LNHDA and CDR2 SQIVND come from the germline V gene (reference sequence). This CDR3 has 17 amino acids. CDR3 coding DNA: TGTGCCAGTACGAGGGGCAGGGGGCGGCCGAGCAATCAGCCCCAGCATTTT. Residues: CASTRGRGRPSNQPQHF.